This entry lists 27 T cell receptor beta chains sequenced from one sample in a study of T cells expressing NK-cell markers. Each CDR3 protein gets one entry in TCRdb, which reprocessed the 5' RACE reads and gives no DNA. This sample's clone table lists roughly 390,000 distinct CDR3 sequences. The source material was blood T cells: a sorted CD56 or NKG2C T cell subset, CD4+ or CD8+ T cells, or bulk PBMC T cells (not recorded which). The receptors originated from a man aged 18-70 years in good health.

V and J are TRBV12-3 or TRBV12-4 and TRBJ2-3; absent DNA, TCRdb's TRBD1 call cannot be checked. The CDR3 sequence is 15 residues long. The CDR3 is CASTTGTGIMDTQYF.

The CDR3 sequence: CSASLAGAKNIQYF. The chain recombines TRBV20-1 with TRBJ2-4; TCRdb lists TRBD2, though no DNA is available to test this call. Germline CDR1 DFQATT, CDR2 SNEGSKA (reference sequence). The length of the CDR3 is 14 residues.

The chain employs TRBV18 and TRBJ1-6; TCRdb designates TRBD1, a call that cannot be tested without DNA. This CDR3 has 16 residues. CDR1 and CDR2 from the germline V gene are KGHSH and LQKENI. The CDR3: CASSASRRDGDSPLHF.

This chain uses TRBV20-1 with TRBJ1-4; the D gene TCRdb calls, TRBD1, cannot be checked with no DNA. CDR1 and CDR2 (germline): DFQATT, SNEGSKA (reference sequence). The length of the CDR3 is 14 residues. This CDR3 is CSAETGTPWGKLFF.

The rearrangement links TRBV28 to TRBJ2-7; the TCRdb call, TRBD1, lacks DNA for checking. From germline, CDR1 is MDHEN and CDR2 SYDVKM. The CDR3 is 16 residues long. Here the CDR3 reads CASSHGYGGYSYEQYF.

The chain recombines TRBV28 with TRBJ1-4. CDR1 and CDR2 from the germline V gene are MDHEN and SYDVKM. The CDR3 contains 15 residues. CDR3 sequence reads: CASSSTDSTNEKLFF.

The V gene is TRBV5-1, the J gene TRBJ2-3; TCRdb names TRBD1, which stays unverified in the absence of DNA. In germline, CDR1 is SGHRS, CDR2 YFSETQ. CDR3 length equals 19 residues. CDR3 loop: CASSILGQGAIVSTDTQYF.

The chain is built from TRBV3-1 and TRBJ1-4. There are 14 residues in the CDR3. Germline CDR1 reads LGHDT; CDR2 reads YNNKEL (reference sequence). The CDR3: CASSQGRGGIKLFF.

The genes are TRBV6-2 or TRBV6-3 and TRBJ2-1; TCRdb indicates TRBD2, and absent DNA this call remains unverified. The V gene's germline CDR1 is MNHEY and CDR2 SVGEGT. This CDR3 comprises 18 residues. The CDR3 sequence: CASSYASPYIRYYNEQFF.

CDR3 residues: CASKWFSGANVLTF. The V gene is TRBV19, the J gene TRBJ2-6. The CDR3 length is 14 residues. The V gene's germline CDR1 is LNHDA and CDR2 SQIVND (reference sequence).

The gene calls are TRBV15 and TRBJ1-1. Per the germline V gene, CDR1 is LNHNV and CDR2 is YYDKDF (reference sequence). CDR3 length equals 13 residues. CDR3 sequence: CATSFGKNTEAFF. The complete variable domain, with remaining parts taken from reference TRBV15 and TRBJ1-1, reads DAMVIQNPRYQVTQFGKPVTLSCSQTLNHNVMYWYQQKSSQAPKLLFHYYDKDFNNEADTPDNFQSRRPNTSFCFLDIRSPGLGDTAMYLCATSFGKNTEAFFGQGTRLTVV.

The chain employs TRBV20-1 and TRBJ1-5. CDR3 size: 14 residues. The germline V gene encodes CDR1 DFQATT and CDR2 SNEGSKA (reference sequence). CDR3 sequence: CSARGAAEGEPQHF.

The chain employs TRBV21-1 and TRBJ2-7; TCRdb's D call of TRBD1 is untestable without DNA. TRBV21-1 is termed a pseudogene. This CDR3 comprises 15 residues. The CDR3 sequence: CASSYTGGQSYEQYF.

This chain uses TRBV10-3 with TRBJ2-1; the TCRdb D gene call, TRBD1, has no DNA to confirm it. Germline V gene data show CDR1 as ENHRY and CDR2 as SYGVKD. The CDR3 contains 14 residues. CDR3 loop: CAITPRDNSAEQFF.

The J gene is TRBJ1-2, the V gene TRBV20-1. From germline, CDR1 is DFQATT and CDR2 SNEGSKA (reference sequence). The CDR3 length is 15 residues. The CDR3 spells CSARASAQATYGYTF.

This chain joins TRBV4-1 and TRBJ2-3; TCRdb selects TRBD2, and the lack of DNA leaves this call unchecked. CDR1 and CDR2 (germline): MGHRA, YSYEKL. The CDR3 totals 16 residues. CDR3: CASSASGGHDTDTQYF.

This sequence joins TRBV19 and TRBJ2-7; TCRdb's assignment of TRBD1 cannot be checked, as there is no DNA. Germline CDR1 LNHDA, CDR2 SQIVND (reference sequence). The CDR3 has 13 amino acids. CDR3 region: CASSPGVIHEQYF.

The J gene is TRBJ1-2, the V gene TRBV27. The CDR3 contains 16 residues. The germline V gene encodes CDR1 MNHEY and CDR2 SMNVEV (reference sequence). The CDR3 loop is CASSSRGPPANYGYTF.

This chain connects TRBV20-1 to TRBJ1-5. Germline values: CDR1 DFQATT, CDR2 SNEGSKA (reference sequence). The CDR3 totals 15 residues. CDR3 protein: CSASPGAGLNQPQHF.

The V call is TRBV5-1, the J call TRBJ2-1; TCRdb's D call of TRBD2 is untestable without DNA. The CDR3 covers 19 residues. CDR1 is SGHRS, CDR2 YFSETQ, per germline. This CDR3 reads CASSLVFRGGAKSYNEQFF.

The genes are TRBV12-3 or TRBV12-4 and TRBJ1-2. The CDR3 consists of 15 residues. The CDR3: CASILTGPGNYGYTF.

The CDR3: CASSGQDLSGNTIYF. The chain couples TRBV2 to TRBJ1-3. The germline CDR1 and CDR2 sequences are SNHLY and FYNNEI. The CDR3 has 15 residues.

The chain has TRBV5-8 and TRBJ2-2; the TCRdb call, TRBD1, lacks DNA for checking. The length of the CDR3 is 16 residues. Germline assignment: CDR1 SGHTS and CDR2 YDEGEE. CDR3 protein: CASSFGGGKNTGELFF.

V is TRBV12-3 or TRBV12-4 and J is TRBJ2-2. The CDR3 is made up of 14 amino acids. CDR3 amino acids: CASSLNVLGKELFF.

The rearrangement joins TRBV27 to TRBJ1-3; TCRdb proposes TRBD1, but this gene call is untestable without DNA. The CDR3 is made up of 17 amino acids. The germline V gene has CDR1 MNHEY and CDR2 SMNVEV (reference sequence). The CDR3 spells CASSLSGTGYGGNTIYF.

CDR3 residues: CASRGVYFTDTQYF. The chain uses TRBV6-4 and TRBJ2-3; TCRdb names TRBD1, which stays unverified in the absence of DNA. This CDR3 is 14 amino acids long. Germline assignment: CDR1 MRHNA and CDR2 SNTAGT.

The chain links TRBV4-2 to TRBJ2-1; TCRdb's D gene call, TRBD2, goes unchecked for lack of DNA. The CDR3 extends over 15 amino acids. CDR1 and CDR2 from the germline V gene are LGHNA and YNFKEQ. The CDR3 protein is CASSREAAGDRQQFF.